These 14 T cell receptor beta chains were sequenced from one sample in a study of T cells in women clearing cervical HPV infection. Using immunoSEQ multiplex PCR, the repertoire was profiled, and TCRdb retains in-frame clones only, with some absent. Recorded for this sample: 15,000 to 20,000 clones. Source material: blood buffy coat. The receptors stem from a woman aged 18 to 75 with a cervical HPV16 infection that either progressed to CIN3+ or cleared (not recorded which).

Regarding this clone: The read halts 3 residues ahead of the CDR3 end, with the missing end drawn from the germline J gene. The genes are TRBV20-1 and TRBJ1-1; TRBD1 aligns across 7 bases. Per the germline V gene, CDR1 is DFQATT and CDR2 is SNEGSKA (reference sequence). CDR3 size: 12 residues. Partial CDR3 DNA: TGCAGTGCTAGTGCAACGGGACAGGAA. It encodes CSASATGQE. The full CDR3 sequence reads CSASATGQEAFF.

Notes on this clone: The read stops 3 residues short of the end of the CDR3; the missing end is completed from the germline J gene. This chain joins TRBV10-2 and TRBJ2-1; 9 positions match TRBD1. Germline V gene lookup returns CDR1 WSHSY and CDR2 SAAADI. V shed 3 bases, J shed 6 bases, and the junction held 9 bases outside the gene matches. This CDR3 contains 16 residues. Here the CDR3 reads CASSDHGQGSFNEQFF. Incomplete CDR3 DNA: TGCGCCAGCAGTGATCACGGACAGGGGTCTTTCAATGAG.

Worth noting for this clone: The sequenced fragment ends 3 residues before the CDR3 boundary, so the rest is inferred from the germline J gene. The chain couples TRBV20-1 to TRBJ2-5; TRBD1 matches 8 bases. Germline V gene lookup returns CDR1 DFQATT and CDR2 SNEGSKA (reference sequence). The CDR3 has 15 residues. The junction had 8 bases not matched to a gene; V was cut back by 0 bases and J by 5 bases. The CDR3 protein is CSAREGQGGLETQYF. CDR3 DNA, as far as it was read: TGCAGTGCTAGAGAAGGACAGGGCGGACTTGAGACC.

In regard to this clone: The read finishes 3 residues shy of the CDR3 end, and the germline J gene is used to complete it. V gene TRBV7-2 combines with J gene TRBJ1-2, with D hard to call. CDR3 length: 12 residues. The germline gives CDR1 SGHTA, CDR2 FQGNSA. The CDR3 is CASSLASGGYTF. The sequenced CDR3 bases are TGTGCCAGCAGCCTCGCCAGCGGAGGC.

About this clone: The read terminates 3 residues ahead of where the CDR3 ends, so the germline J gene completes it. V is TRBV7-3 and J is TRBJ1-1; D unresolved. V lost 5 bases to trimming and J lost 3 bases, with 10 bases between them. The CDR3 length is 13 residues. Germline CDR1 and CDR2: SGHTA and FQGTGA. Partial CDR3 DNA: TGTGCCAGCAGCAGAGGGCATTACACTGAA. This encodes CASSRGHYTE. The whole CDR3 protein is CASSRGHYTEAFF.

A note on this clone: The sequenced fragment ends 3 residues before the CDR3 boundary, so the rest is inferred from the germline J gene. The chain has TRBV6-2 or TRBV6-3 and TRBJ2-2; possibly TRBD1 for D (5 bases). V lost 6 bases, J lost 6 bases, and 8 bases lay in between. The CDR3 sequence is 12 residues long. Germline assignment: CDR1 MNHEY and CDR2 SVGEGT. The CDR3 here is CASRGQAGELFF. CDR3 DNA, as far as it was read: TGTGCCAGCAGGGGGCAGGCCGGGGAG.

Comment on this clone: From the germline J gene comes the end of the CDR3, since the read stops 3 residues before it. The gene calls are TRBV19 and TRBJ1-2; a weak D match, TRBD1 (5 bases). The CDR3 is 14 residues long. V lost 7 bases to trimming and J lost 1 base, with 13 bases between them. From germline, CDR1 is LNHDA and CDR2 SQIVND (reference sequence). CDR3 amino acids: CASKEGVGNYGYTF. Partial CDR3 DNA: TGTGCCAGTAAGGAAGGGGTGGGTAACTATGGC.

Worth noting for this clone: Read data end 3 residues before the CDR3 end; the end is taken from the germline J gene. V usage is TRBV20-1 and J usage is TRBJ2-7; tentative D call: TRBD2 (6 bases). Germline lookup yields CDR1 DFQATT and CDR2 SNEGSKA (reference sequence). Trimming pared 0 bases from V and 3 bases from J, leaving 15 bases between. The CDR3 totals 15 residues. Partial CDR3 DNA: TGCAGTGCTAGAGATCTGACTCGACTAGACTACGAG. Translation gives CSARDLTRLDYE. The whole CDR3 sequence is CSARDLTRLDYEQYF.

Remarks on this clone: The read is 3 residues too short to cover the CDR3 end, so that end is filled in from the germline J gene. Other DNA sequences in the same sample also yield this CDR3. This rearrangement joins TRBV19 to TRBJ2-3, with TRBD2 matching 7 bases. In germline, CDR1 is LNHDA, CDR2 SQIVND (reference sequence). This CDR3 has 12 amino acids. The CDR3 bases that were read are TGTGCCAGTAGGCAGGCGGGAGAGACG. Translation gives CASRQAGET. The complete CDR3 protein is CASRQAGETQYF.

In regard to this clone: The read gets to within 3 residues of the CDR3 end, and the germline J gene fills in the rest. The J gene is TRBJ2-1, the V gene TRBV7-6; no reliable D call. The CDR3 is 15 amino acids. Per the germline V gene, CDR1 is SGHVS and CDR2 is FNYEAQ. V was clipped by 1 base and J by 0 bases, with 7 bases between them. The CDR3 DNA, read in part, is TGTGCCAGCAGCTTAGACAGTAACTCCTACAATGAG. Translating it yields CASSLDSNSYNE. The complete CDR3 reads CASSLDSNSYNEQFF.

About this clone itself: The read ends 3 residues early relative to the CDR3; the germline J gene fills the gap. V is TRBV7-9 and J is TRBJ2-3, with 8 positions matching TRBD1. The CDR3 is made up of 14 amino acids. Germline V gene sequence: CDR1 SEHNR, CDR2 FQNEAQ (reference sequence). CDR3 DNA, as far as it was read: TGTGCCAGCAGCTACGGACAGGGCGGGGAGACG. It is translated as CASSYGQGGET. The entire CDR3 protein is CASSYGQGGETQYF.

CDR3 region: CASSLEWGGSTQYF. Incomplete CDR3 DNA: TGTGCCAGCAGCTTAGAGTGGGGGGGTAGTACG. The rearrangement links TRBV7-2 to TRBJ2-3; 7 nucleotides line up with TRBD2. Coverage ceases 3 residues before the CDR3 finishes, and the germline J gene fills in the end. The CDR3 extends over 14 amino acids. The J segment lost 8 bases and the V segment lost 1 base, leaving 6 bases of the junction unmatched. The germline V gene encodes CDR1 SGHTA and CDR2 FQGNSA.

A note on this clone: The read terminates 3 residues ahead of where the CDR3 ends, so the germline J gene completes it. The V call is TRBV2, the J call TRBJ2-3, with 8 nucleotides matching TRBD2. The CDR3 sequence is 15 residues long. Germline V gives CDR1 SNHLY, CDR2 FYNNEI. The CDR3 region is CASSDNEAGVETQYF. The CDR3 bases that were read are TGTGCCAGCAGTGATAATGAAGCGGGGGTTGAGACG. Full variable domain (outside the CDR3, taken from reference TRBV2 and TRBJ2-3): EPEVTQTPSHQVTQMGQEVILRCVPISNHLYFYWYRQILGQKVEFLVSFYNNEISEKSEIFDDQFSVERPDGSNFTLKIRSTKLEDSAMYFCASSDNEAGVETQYFGPGTRLTVL.

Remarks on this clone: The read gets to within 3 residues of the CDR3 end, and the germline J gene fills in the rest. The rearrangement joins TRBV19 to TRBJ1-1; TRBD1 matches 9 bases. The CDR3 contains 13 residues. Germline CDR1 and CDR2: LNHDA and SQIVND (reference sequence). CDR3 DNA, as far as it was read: TGTGCCAGTAGCAGGGACAGGGTAAGAGAA. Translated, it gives CASSRDRVRE. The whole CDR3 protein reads CASSRDRVREAFF.